This T cell receptor (beta chain) derives from a study of T cell changes during pregnancy in multiple sclerosis. Germline CDR1 MNHEY, CDR2 SVGAGI. This CDR3 is built from 15 residues. The V and J ends lost 5 bases and 4 bases, in that order; junction bases with no gene match: 4. TCRdb's copy holds only in-frame clones and misses some; the assay was immunoSEQ multiplex PCR. The repertoire includes roughly 30,000 clones, roughly 89% of them detected once, and over 9.5% sits in the top ten. This clone has more than one count but fewer than ten. The source of this sequence is a female donor with multiple sclerosis, enrolled in a pregnancy study. The rearrangement joins TRBV6-5 to TRBJ2-1; 11 bases agree with TRBD2. The material was CD8+ T cells from peripheral blood mononuclear cells, obtained in the second trimester of pregnancy. The CDR3 is CASSKLAGDYNEQFF. The CDR3 nucleotides are TGTGCCAGCAGTAAACTAGCGGGGGATTACAATGAGCAGTTCTTC.